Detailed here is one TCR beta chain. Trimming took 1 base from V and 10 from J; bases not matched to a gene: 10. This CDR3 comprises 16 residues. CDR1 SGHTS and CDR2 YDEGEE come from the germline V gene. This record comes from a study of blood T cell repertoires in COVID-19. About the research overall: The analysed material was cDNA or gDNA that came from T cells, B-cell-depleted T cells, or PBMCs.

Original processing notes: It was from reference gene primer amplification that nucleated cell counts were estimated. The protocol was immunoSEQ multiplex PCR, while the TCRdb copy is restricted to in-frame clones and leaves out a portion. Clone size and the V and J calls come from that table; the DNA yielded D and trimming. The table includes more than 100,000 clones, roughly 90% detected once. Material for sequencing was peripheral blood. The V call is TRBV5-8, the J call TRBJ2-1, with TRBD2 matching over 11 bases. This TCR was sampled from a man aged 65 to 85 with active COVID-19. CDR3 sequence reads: CASSLTKLAGVEEQFF. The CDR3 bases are TGTGCCAGCAGCTTGACGAAACTAGCGGGAGTGGAAGAGCAGTTCTTC.